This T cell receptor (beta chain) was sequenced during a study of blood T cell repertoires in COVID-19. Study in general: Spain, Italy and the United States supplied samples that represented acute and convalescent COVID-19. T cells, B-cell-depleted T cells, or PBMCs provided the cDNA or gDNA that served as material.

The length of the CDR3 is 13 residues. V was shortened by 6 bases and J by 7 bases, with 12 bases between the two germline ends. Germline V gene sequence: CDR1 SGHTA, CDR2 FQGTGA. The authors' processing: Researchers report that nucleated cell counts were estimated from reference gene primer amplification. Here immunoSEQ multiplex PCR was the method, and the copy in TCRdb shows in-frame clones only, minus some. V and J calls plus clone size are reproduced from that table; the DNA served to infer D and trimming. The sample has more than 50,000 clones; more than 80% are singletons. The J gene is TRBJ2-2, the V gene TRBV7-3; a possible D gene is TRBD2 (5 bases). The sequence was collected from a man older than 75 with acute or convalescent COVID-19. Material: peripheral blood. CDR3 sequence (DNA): TGTGCCAGCAGTCGGACTGGGGTCGGGGAGCTGTTTTTT. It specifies CASSRTGVGELFF.